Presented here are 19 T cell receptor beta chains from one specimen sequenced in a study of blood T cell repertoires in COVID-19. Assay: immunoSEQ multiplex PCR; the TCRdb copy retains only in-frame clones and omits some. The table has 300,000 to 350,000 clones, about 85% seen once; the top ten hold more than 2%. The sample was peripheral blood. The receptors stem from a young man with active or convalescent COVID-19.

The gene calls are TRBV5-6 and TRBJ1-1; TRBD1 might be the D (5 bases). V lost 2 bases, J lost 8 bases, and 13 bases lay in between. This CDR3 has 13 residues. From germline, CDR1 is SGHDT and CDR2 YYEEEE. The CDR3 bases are TGTGCCAGCAGCTTCTTGGGGCTGGCCGAAGCTTTCTTT. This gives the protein CASSFLGLAEAFF.

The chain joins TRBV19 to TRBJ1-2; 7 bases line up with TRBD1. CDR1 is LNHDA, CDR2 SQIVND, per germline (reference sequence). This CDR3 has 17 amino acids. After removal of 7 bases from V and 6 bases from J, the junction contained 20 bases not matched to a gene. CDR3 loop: CASITNYGRGTADGYTF. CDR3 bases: TGTGCCAGTATCACCAATTACGGCAGGGGGACGGCGGATGGCTACACCTTC.

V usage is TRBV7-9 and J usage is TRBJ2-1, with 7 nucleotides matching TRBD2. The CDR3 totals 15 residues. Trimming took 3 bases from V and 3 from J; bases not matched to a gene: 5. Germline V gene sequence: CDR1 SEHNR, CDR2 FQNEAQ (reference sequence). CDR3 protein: CASSFKGGGYNEQFF. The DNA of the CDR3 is TGTGCCAGCAGCTTTAAGGGCGGGGGCTACAATGAGCAGTTCTTC.

Here the CDR3 DNA reads TGTGCCAGCAGCCAAGATTGGACTAGCGGGAGGTATTACAATGAGCAGTTCTTC. It yields the protein CASSQDWTSGRYYNEQFF. The chain employs TRBV14 and TRBJ2-1; 14 bases line up with TRBD2. The trim removed 0 bases at V and 4 bases at J, leaving 5 bases unmatched. Germline-derived CDR1 and CDR2 are SGHDN and FVKESK. CDR3 length: 18 amino acids.

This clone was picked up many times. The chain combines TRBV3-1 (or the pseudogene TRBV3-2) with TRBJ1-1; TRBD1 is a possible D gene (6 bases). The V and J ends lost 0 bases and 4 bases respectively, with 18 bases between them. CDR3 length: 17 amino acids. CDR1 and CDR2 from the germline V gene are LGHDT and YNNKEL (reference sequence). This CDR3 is CASSQDGPGQGFTEAFF. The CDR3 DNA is TGTGCCAGCAGCCAAGATGGGCCGGGCCAGGGGTTCACTGAAGCTTTCTTT.

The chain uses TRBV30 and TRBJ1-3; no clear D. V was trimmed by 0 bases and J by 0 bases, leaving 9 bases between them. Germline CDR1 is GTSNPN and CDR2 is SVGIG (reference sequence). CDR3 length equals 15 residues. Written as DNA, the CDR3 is TGTGCCTGGAGTGTGTCTAGCCCCTCTGGAAACACCATATATTTT. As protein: CAWSVSSPSGNTIYF.

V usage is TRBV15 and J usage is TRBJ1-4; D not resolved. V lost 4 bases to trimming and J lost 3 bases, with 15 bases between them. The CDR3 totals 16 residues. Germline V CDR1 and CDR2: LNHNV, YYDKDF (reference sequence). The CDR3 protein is CATSTRPGVANEKLFF. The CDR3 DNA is TGTGCCACCAGCACCAGACCCGGGGTGGCTAATGAAAAACTGTTTTTT.

In DNA, the CDR3 is TGTGCCAGCAACAAGGGACAGGGGTTTTACGAGCAGTACTTC. Amino acid sequence: CASNKGQGFYEQYF. This sequence joins TRBV27 and TRBJ2-7, with 10 bases identical to TRBD1. The CDR3 is made up of 14 amino acids. J lost 4 bases, V lost 7 bases, and 7 bases had no gene match. Germline V gene sequence: CDR1 MNHEY, CDR2 SMNVEV (reference sequence).

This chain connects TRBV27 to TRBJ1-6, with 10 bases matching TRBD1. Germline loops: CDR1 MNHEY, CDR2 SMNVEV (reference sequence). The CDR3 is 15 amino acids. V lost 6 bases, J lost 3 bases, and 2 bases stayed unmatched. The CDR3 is CASRDRGVYNSPLHF. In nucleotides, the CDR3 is TGTGCCAGCAGGGACAGGGGGGTCTATAATTCACCCCTCCACTTT.

The CDR3 loop reads CASSQGHRDYYPVGYTF. CDR3 DNA sequence: TGCGCCAGCAGCCAAGGCCACCGGGACTACTACCCAGTTGGCTACACCTTC. The chain links TRBV4-3 to TRBJ1-2, with a tentative D call TRBD1 (5 bases). Looked up from germline, CDR1 is LGHNA and CDR2 is YSLEER. Trimming removed 1 base at V and 7 bases at J, with 22 bases between. The CDR3 length is 17 residues.

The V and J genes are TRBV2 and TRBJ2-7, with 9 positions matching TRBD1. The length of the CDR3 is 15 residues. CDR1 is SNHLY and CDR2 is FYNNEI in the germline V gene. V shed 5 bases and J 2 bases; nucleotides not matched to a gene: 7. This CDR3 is CASSLLGQGPYEQYF. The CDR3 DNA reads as TGTGCCAGCAGTCTTCTCGGACAGGGGCCCTACGAGCAGTACTTC.

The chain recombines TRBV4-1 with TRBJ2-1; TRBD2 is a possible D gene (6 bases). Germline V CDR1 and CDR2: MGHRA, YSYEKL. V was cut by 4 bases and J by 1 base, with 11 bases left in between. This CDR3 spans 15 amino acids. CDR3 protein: CASSPREGSYNEQFF. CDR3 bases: TGCGCCAGCAGCCCGCGGGAAGGGTCCTACAATGAGCAGTTCTTC.

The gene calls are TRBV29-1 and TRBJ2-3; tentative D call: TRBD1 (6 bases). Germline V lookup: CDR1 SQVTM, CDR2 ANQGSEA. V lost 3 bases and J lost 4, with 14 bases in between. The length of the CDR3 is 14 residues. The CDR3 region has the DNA TGCAGCGTTGAGTTCCGGCAGGGGCCAGATACGCAGTATTTT. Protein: CSVEFRQGPDTQYF.

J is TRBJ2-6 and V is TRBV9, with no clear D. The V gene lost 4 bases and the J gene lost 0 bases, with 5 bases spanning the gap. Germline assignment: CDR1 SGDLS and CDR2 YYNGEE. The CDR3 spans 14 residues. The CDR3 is CASSPSSGANVLTF. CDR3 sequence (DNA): TGTGCCAGCAGCCCGTCCTCTGGGGCCAACGTCCTGACTTTC.

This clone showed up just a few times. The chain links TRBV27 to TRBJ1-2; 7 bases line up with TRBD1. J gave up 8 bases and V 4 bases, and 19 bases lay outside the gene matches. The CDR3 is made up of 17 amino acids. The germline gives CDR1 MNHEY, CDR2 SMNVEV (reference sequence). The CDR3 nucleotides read TGTGCCAGCAGTTCCACCTCTATCACGGGACAGCTCTGGGGCTACACCTTC. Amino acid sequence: CASSSTSITGQLWGYTF.

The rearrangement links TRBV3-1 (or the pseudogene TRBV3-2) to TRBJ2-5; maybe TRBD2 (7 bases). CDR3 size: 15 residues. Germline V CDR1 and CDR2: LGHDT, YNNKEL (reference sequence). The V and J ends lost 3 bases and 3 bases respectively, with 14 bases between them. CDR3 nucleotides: TGTGCCAGCAGCCACCTGGGCGGGGGCGAAGAGACCCAGTACTTC. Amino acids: CASSHLGGGEETQYF.

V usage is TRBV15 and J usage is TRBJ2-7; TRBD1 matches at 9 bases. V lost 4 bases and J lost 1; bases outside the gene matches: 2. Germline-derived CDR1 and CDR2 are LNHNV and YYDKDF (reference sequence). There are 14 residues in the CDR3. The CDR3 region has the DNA TGTGCCACCAGCACGGGACAGGGATCCTACGAGCAGTACTTC. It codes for CATSTGQGSYEQYF.

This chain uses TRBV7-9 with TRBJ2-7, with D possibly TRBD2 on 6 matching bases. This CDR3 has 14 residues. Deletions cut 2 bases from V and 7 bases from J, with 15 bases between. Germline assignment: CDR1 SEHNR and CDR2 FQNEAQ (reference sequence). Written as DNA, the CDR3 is TGTGCCAGCAGCTTACCCGGGACTCCGTGGGAGCAGTACTTC. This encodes CASSLPGTPWEQYF.

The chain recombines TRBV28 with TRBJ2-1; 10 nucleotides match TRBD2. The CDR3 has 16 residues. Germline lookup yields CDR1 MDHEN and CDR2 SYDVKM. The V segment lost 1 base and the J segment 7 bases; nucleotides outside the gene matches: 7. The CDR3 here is CASSLLASGGNNEQFF. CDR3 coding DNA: TGTGCCAGCAGTTTATTAGCTAGCGGGGGAAATAATGAGCAGTTCTTC. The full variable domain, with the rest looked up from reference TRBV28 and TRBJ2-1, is DVKVTQSSRYLVKRTGEKVFLECVQDMDHENMFWYRQDPGLGLRLIYFSYDVKMKEKGDIPEGYSVSREKKERFSLILESASTNQTSMYLCASSLLASGGNNEQFFGPGTRLTVL.